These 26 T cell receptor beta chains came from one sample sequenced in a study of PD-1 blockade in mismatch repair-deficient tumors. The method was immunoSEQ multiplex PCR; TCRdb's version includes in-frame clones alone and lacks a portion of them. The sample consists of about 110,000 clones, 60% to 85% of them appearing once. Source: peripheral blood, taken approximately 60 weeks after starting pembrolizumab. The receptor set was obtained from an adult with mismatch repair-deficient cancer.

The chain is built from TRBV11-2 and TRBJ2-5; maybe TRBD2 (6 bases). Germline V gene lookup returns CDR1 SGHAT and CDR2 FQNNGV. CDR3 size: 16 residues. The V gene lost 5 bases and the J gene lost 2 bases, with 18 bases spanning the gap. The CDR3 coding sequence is TGTGCCAGCAGCCCAGGAGCTAGCGCTGTACAAGAGACCCAGTACTTC. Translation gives CASSPGASAVQETQYF.

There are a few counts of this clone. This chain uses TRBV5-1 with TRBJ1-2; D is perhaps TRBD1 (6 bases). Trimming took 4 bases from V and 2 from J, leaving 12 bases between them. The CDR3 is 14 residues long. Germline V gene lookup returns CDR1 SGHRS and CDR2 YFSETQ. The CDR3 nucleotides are TGCGCCAGCAGCGGGGGCTCAGCCAACTATGGCTACACCTTC. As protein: CASSGGSANYGYTF.

Written as DNA, the CDR3 is TGTGCCAGCAGTGTTATAAGACAGGGATTTGAAAAACTGTTTTTT. Protein sequence: CASSVIRQGFEKLFF. The V and J genes are TRBV28 and TRBJ1-4; 7 nucleotides agree with TRBD1. This CDR3 is built from 15 residues. J was trimmed by 7 bases and V by 5 bases; bases with no gene match: 10. Germline CDR1 and CDR2: MDHEN and SYDVKM.

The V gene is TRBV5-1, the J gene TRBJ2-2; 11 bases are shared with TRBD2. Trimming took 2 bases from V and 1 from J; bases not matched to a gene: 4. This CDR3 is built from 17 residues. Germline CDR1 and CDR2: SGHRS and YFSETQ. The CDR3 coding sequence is TGCGCCAGCAGCTTTGGCGGGACTAGCGGGAACACCGGGGAGCTGTTTTTT. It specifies CASSFGGTSGNTGELFF. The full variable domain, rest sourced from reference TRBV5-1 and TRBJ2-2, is KAGVTQTPRYLIKTRGQQVTLSCSPISGHRSVSWYQQTPGQGLQFLFEYFSETQRNKGNFPGRFSGRQFSNSRSEMNVSTLELGDSALYLCASSFGGTSGNTGELFFGEGSRLTVL.

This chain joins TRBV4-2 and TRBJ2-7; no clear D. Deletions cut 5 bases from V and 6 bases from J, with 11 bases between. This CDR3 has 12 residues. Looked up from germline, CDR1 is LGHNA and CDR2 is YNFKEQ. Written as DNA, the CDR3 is TGTGCCAGCAGCGCCGACGGGCGCGAGCAGTACTTC. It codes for CASSADGREQYF.

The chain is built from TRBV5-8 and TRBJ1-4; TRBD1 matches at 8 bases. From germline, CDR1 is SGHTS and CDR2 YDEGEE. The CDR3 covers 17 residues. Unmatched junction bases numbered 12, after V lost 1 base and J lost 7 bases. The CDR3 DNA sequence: TGTGCCAGCAGCTTGCGAGTTAGCCCAGGGGGCTTTGAAAAACTGTTTTTT. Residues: CASSLRVSPGGFEKLFF.

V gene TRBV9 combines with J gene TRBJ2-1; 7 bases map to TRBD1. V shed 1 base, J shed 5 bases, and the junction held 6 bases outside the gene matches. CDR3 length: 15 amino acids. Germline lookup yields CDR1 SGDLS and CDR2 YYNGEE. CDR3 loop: CASSVRQGDNNEQFF. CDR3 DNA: TGTGCCAGCAGCGTAAGGCAGGGGGACAACAATGAGCAGTTCTTC.

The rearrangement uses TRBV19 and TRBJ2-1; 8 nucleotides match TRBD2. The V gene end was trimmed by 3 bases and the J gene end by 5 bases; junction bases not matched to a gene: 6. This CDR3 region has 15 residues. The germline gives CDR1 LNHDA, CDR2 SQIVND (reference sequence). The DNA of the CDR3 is TGTGCCAGTAGTATTCTCCCAGCGGGGGACAATGAGCAGTTCTTC. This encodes CASSILPAGDNEQFF.

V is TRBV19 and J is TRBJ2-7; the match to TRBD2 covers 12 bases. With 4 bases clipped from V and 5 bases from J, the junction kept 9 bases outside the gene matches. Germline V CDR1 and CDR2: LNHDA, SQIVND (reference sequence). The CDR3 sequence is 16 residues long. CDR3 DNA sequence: TGTGCCAGTAGTACCCAGCTAGCGGGAGGGCCCCACGAGCAGTACTTC. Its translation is CASSTQLAGGPHEQYF.

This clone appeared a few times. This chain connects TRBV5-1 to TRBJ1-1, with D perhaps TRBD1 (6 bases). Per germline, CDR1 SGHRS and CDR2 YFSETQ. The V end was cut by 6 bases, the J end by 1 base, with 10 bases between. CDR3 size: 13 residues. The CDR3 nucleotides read TGCGCCAGCACAGGGGTGGCGAACACTGAAGCTTTCTTT. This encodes CASTGVANTEAFF. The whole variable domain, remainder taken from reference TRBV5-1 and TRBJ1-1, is KAGVTQTPRYLIKTRGQQVTLSCSPISGHRSVSWYQQTPGQGLQFLFEYFSETQRNKGNFPGRFSGRQFSNSRSEMNVSTLELGDSALYLCASTGVANTEAFFGQGTRLTVV.

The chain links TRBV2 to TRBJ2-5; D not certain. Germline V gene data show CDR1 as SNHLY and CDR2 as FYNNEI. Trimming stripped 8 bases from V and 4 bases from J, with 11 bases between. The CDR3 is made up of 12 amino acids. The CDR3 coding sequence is TGTGCCAGCGGGATCTCTCCAGAGACCCAGTACTTC. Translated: CASGISPETQYF. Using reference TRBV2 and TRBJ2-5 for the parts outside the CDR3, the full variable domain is EPEVTQTPSHQVTQMGQEVILRCVPISNHLYFYWYRQILGQKVEFLVSFYNNEISEKSEIFDDQFSVERPDGSNFTLKIRSTKLEDSAMYFCASGISPETQYFGPGTRLLVL.

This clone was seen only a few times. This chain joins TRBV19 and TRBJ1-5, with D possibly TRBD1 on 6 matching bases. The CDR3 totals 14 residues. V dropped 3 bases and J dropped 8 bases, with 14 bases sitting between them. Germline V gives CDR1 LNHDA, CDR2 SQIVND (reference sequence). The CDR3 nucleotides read TGTGCCAGTAGTATGCTTCCAGGGGCAAAGCCCCAGCATTTT. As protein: CASSMLPGAKPQHF.

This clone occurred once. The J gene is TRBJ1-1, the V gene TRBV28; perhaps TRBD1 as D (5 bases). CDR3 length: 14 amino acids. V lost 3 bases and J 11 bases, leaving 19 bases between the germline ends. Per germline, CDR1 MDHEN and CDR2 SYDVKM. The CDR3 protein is CASSLGGTAFEAFF. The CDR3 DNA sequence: TGTGCCAGCAGTTTGGGCGGGACGGCCTTTGAGGCTTTCTTT.

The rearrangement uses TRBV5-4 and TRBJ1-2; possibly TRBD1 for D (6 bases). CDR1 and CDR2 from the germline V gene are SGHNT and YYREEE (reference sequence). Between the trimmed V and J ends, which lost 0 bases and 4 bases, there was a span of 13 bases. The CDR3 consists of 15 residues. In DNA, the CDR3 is TGTGCCAGCAGCTTGGGCGGGGGGCGCAGCTATGGCTACACCTTC. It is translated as CASSLGGGRSYGYTF.

CDR3 sequence reads: CASSFTGGYEQYF. The CDR3 DNA sequence: TGTGCCAGCAGTTTTACAGGAGGCTACGAGCAGTACTTC. This sequence joins TRBV6-5 and TRBJ2-7, with D tentatively TRBD1 or TRBD2 (5 bases each). With 4 bases removed from V and 3 bases from J, the gap between germline ends came to 10 bases. This CDR3 has 13 residues. Germline V gene lookup returns CDR1 MNHEY and CDR2 SVGAGI.

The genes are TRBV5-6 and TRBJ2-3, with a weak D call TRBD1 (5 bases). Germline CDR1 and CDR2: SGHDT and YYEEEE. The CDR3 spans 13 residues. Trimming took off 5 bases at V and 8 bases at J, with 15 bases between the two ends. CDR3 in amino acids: CASRSDSSATQYF. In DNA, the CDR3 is TGTGCCAGCAGATCCGACAGTTCGGCTACGCAGTATTTT.

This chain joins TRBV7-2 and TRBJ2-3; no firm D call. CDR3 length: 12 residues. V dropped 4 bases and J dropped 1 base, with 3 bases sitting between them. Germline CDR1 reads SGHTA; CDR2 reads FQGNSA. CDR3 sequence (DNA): TGTGCCAGCAGCTCCGGCACAGATACGCAGTATTTT. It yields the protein CASSSGTDTQYF.

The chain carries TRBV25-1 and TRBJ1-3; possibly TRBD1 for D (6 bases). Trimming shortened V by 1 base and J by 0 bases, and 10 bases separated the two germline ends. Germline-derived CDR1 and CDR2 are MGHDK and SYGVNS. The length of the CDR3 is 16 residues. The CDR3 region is CASSEFRTVSGNTIYF. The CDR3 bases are TGTGCCAGCAGTGAATTCAGGACAGTCTCTGGAAACACCATATATTTT.

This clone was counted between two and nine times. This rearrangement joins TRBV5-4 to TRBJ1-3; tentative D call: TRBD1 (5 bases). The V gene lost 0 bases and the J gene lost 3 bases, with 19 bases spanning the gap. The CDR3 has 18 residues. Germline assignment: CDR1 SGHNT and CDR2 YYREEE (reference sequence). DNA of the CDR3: TGTGCCAGCAGCTTGGCCATTGGGGGTCTTAGTAATGGAAACACCATATATTTT. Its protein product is CASSLAIGGLSNGNTIYF.

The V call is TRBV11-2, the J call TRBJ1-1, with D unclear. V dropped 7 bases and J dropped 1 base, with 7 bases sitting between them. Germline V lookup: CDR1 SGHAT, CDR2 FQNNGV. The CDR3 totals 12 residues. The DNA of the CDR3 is TGTGCCAGCACTCGCGCGAACACTGAAGCTTTCTTT. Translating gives CASTRANTEAFF.

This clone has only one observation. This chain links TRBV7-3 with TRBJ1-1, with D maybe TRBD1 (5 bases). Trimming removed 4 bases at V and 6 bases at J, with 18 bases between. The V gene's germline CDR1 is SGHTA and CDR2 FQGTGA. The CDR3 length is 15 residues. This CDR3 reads CASSYGRRGSSEAFF. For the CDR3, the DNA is TGTGCCAGCAGCTACGGACGGAGGGGTAGCTCTGAAGCTTTCTTT.

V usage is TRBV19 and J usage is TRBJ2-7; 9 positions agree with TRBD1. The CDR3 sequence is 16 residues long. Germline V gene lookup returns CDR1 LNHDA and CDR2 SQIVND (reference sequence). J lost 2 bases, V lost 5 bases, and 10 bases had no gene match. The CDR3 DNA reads TGTGCCAGTAGTCACAACTCCGGGACAGGGACCTACGAGCAGTACTTC. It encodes CASSHNSGTGTYEQYF.

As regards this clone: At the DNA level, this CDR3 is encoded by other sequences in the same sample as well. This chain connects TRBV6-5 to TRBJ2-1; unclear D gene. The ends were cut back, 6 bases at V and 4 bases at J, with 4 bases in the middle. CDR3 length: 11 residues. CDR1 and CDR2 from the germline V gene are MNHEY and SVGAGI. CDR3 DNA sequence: TGTGCCAGCAGCCAGTACAATGAGCAGTTCTTC. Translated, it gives CASSQYNEQFF.

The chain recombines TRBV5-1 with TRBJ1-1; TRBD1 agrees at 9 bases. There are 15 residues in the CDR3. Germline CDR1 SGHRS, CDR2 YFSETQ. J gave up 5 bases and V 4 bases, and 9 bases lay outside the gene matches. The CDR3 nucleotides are TGCGCCAGCAGCGAATCCGGGACAGGGATGACTGAAGCTTTCTTT. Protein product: CASSESGTGMTEAFF.

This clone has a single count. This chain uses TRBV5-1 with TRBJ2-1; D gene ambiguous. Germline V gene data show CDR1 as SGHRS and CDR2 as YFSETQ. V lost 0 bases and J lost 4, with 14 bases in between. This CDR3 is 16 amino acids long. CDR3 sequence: CASSLAIGSGYNEQFF. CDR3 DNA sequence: TGCGCCAGCAGCTTGGCCATCGGATCTGGGTACAATGAGCAGTTCTTC.

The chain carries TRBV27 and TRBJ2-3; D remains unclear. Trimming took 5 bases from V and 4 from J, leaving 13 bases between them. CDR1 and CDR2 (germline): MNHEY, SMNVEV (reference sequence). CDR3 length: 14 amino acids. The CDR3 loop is CASSPRVGPDTQYF. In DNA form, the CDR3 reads TGTGCCAGCAGTCCCCGCGTAGGTCCAGATACGCAGTATTTT.